This record covers a single T cell receptor beta chain. The antigen is not known. TCRdb independently ran MiXCR on the PCR reads; one entry per CDR3 protein. The sample has tens of thousands of distinct CDR3 sequences; about 46% are singletons. The sample comes from a study of vaccination and CD4 T cells after COVID-19. About the study: The study drew post-COVID samples a median approximately 100 days after diagnosis (range 35 to 161). Whole-study findings and limits: Spike mono-reactivity was shown by 304 of 307 vaccine-specific clones in convalescent patients.

Germline V CDR1 and CDR2: SEHNR, FQNEAQ (reference sequence). The CDR3 has 14 residues. Trimming cost V 5 bases and J 1 base, with 11 bases left between them. Time point of the sample: late sampling 161 to 241 days after vaccination in three convalescent patients. The V call is TRBV7-9, the J call TRBJ2-5, with D unclear. This receptor was taken from a human donor who had recovered from COVID-19. The source material was CD4+ T cells from blood, sampled about 7 months after SARS-CoV-2 vaccination. As DNA, the CDR3 is TGTGCCAGCAGCAAGGACCCCTTCCAAGAGACCCAGTACTTC. Translation gives CASSKDPFQETQYF.